The 26 T cell receptor beta chains given below trace back to one sample, sequenced in a study of beta chain features in type 1 diabetes. cDNA synthesis used the whole RNA isolate, giving expressed TCRB sequences. Profiled with immunoSEQ multiplex PCR; TCRdb holds only in-frame clones, not every one. The data contain roughly 380,000 clones, about 20% of them singletons. Sequenced input: naive CD4+ T cells from blood. The receptors come from a woman aged 18-35 years in good health.

This clone was counted a few times. The chain joins TRBV7-2 to TRBJ2-3, with D possibly TRBD2 on 5 matching bases. The CDR3 consists of 12 residues. CDR1 and CDR2 from the germline V gene are SGHTA and FQGNSA. Between the trimmed V and J ends, which lost 3 bases and 5 bases, there was a span of 6 bases. CDR3 region: CASSLGEDTQYF. The CDR3 nucleotides are TGTGCCAGCAGCTTGGGAGAAGATACGCAGTATTTT.

This clone occurred a few times. V gene TRBV6-5 combines with J gene TRBJ2-7; 12 nucleotides line up with TRBD1. With V trimmed by 0 bases and J by 5 bases, 5 bases remained unmatched. Germline assignment: CDR1 MNHEY and CDR2 SVGAGI. CDR3 size: 16 residues. CDR3 coding DNA: TGTGCCAGCAGTTACTCGGGACAGGGGGCGGGTGACGAGCAGTACTTC. This codes for CASSYSGQGAGDEQYF.

This clone was seen more than once but under ten times. The V and J genes are TRBV4-1 and TRBJ2-4; D not resolved. Germline V CDR1 and CDR2: MGHRA, YSYEKL. CDR3 length: 15 amino acids. Trimming removed 3 bases from V and 0 bases from J, with 9 bases in between. The DNA of the CDR3 is TGCGCCAGCAGCCAGCGGAGTCTAGCCAAAAACATTCAGTACTTC. Translation: CASSQRSLAKNIQYF.

This clone has more than one count but fewer than ten. The J gene is TRBJ2-3, the V gene TRBV4-1; TRBD2 matches 7 bases. The CDR3 totals 15 residues. Germline V gene lookup returns CDR1 MGHRA and CDR2 YSYEKL. V shed 1 base and J 2 bases; nucleotides not matched to a gene: 3. Here the CDR3 reads CASSQGGRATDTQYF. CDR3 coding DNA: TGCGCCAGCAGCCAAGGCGGGAGAGCCACAGATACGCAGTATTTT.

This CDR3 reads CASSDGQLYQPQHF. CDR3 sequence (DNA): TGCGCCAGCAGCGACGGACAACTCTACCAGCCCCAGCATTTT. The chain is built from TRBV4-1 and TRBJ1-5, with D possibly TRBD1 on 5 matching bases. The ends were cut back, 5 bases at V and 7 bases at J, with 15 bases in the middle. From germline, CDR1 is MGHRA and CDR2 YSYEKL. This CDR3 contains 14 residues.

The sample holds a few counts of this clone. CDR3 DNA sequence: TGTGCCAGCAGTGAAGCAAGGGGAAACTCACCCCTCCACTTT. This sequence encodes CASSEARGNSPLHF. This sequence joins TRBV25-1 and TRBJ1-6; possible D gene TRBD1, 5 bases. The germline V and J ends were trimmed by 2 bases and 10 bases, with 12 bases remaining between them. The CDR3 loop spans 14 amino acids. Germline assignment: CDR1 MGHDK and CDR2 SYGVNS.

This clone was recorded a few times. The rearrangement links TRBV6-1 to TRBJ1-1; D is unclear. CDR3 length equals 15 residues. With 3 bases removed from V and 4 bases from J, the gap between germline ends came to 15 bases. Germline loops: CDR1 MNHNS, CDR2 SASEGT. The CDR3 region is CASSDSGRVGTEAFF. CDR3 in DNA: TGTGCCAGCAGTGATAGTGGGAGAGTGGGCACTGAAGCTTTCTTT.

This clone occurred once. CDR3 in DNA: TGTGCCAGCAGCGTAGGCCGACTGGCGGGAGCCTACAATGAGCAGTTCTTC. This codes for CASSVGRLAGAYNEQFF. The chain combines TRBV9 with TRBJ2-1, with TRBD2 matching 7 bases. Germline assignment: CDR1 SGDLS and CDR2 YYNGEE. The J segment lost 2 bases and the V segment lost 0 bases, leaving 8 bases of the junction unmatched. CDR3 length: 17 amino acids.

The gene calls are TRBV25-1 and TRBJ1-4; possibly TRBD1 for D (6 bases). Germline V gene sequence: CDR1 MGHDK, CDR2 SYGVNS. This CDR3 has 13 amino acids. Trimming left V 8 bases short and J 8 bases short, with 15 bases between. The DNA for the CDR3 is TGTGCCAGCGCAGGGGTGCCAGGCGAAAAACTGTTTTTT. Protein sequence: CASAGVPGEKLFF. Using reference TRBV25-1 and TRBJ1-4 for the parts outside the CDR3, the full variable domain is EADIYQTPRYLVIGTGKKITLECSQTMGHDKMYWYQQDPGMELHLIHYSYGVNSTEKGDLSSESTVSRIRTEHFPLTLESARPSHTSQYLCASAGVPGEKLFFGSGTQLSVL.

The rearrangement links TRBV29-1 to TRBJ2-7; 10 bases align to TRBD1. CDR3 length: 13 residues. Germline V lookup: CDR1 SQVTM, CDR2 ANQGSEA. Unmatched junction bases numbered 5, after V lost 6 bases and J lost 3 bases. CDR3 nucleotides: TGCAGCGTCCTCGGGACAGGGGACTACGAGCAGTACTTC. Translated: CSVLGTGDYEQYF.

This rearrangement joins TRBV5-6 to TRBJ2-1, with a weak D call TRBD2 (6 bases). The CDR3 is made up of 12 amino acids. V was trimmed by 5 bases and J by 10 bases, leaving 13 bases between them. Per the germline V gene, CDR1 is SGHDT and CDR2 is YYEEEE. The CDR3 loop is CASRSLAGEQFF. The CDR3 DNA sequence: TGTGCCAGCAGGTCACTAGCCGGGGAGCAGTTCTTC.

The V and J genes are TRBV19 and TRBJ2-4; possible D gene TRBD2, 5 bases. The CDR3 loop spans 14 amino acids. Germline lookup yields CDR1 LNHDA and CDR2 SQIVND (reference sequence). V lost 1 base to trimming and J lost 9 bases, with 13 bases between them. The CDR3 loop reads CASSIVGGVPIQYF. The CDR3, as DNA: TGTGCCAGTAGTATAGTTGGAGGCGTCCCCATTCAGTACTTC. The variable domain in full, with the rest retrieved from reference TRBV19 and TRBJ2-4, is DGGITQSPKYLFRKEGQNVTLSCEQNLNHDAMYWYRQDPGQGLRLIYYSQIVNDFQKGDIAEGYSVSREKKESFPLTVTSAQKNPTAFYLCASSIVGGVPIQYFGAGTRLSVL.

A few counts support this clone. This chain joins TRBV29-1 and TRBJ1-1; TRBD1 agrees at 9 bases. Per germline, CDR1 SQVTM and CDR2 ANQGSEA. The CDR3 runs to 11 residues. CDR3 DNA sequence: TGCAGTGCCCGGGACAGGGCCCAAGCTTTCTTT. Translated, it gives CSARDRAQAFF.

The gene calls are TRBV5-1 and TRBJ2-7, with 9 bases aligning to TRBD2. J gave up 0 bases and V 3 bases, and 13 bases lay outside the gene matches. The germline V gene has CDR1 SGHRS and CDR2 YFSETQ. The CDR3 covers 18 residues. CDR3 loop: CASSYGLGLAPLSYEQYF. The CDR3, as DNA: TGCGCCAGCAGCTATGGATTGGGACTAGCTCCCCTCTCCTACGAGCAGTACTTC.

The chain carries TRBV7-8 and TRBJ2-1; TRBD2 aligns across 12 bases. The CDR3 consists of 18 residues. CDR1 is SGHVS and CDR2 is FQNEAQ in the germline V gene. J gave up 4 bases and V 6 bases, and 13 bases lay outside the gene matches. CDR3 nucleotide sequence: TGTGCCAGCAGTTCCACCCGGACTAGCGGGACTTATTACAATGAGCAGTTCTTC. This codes for CASSSTRTSGTYYNEQFF.

The chain combines TRBV9 with TRBJ2-5, with 10 bases that match TRBD1. Germline values: CDR1 SGDLS, CDR2 YYNGEE. CDR3 length: 15 residues. Trimming at V came to 5 bases and at J to 5 bases, leaving 9 bases not matched to a gene. The CDR3 coding sequence is TGTGCCAGCAGTTTGGGACAGGGGCGGGAGGAGACCCAGTACTTC. Translating it yields CASSLGQGREETQYF.

This clone was seen more than once but under ten times. V and J are TRBV7-2 and TRBJ2-2; 8 bases are a match to TRBD1. The J segment lost 7 bases and the V segment lost 5 bases, leaving 3 bases of the junction unmatched. The CDR3 is 13 residues long. Germline V gives CDR1 SGHTA, CDR2 FQGNSA. The CDR3 loop is CASSIDRGGELFF. The CDR3 DNA reads as TGTGCCAGCAGCATAGACAGGGGCGGGGAGCTGTTTTTT.

The V gene is TRBV30, the J gene TRBJ2-5; TRBD1 matches 7 bases. Germline V gene sequence: CDR1 GTSNPN, CDR2 SVGIG (reference sequence). The CDR3 runs 14 residues. The ends lost 2 bases at V and 1 base at J; junction bases unmatched: 4. CDR3 in amino acids: CAWSRTGLQETQYF. CDR3 DNA: TGTGCCTGGAGTAGGACAGGTCTCCAAGAGACCCAGTACTTC.

V is TRBV29-1 and J is TRBJ2-3, with 13 bases matching TRBD2. V shed 4 bases, J shed 5 bases, and the junction held 12 bases outside the gene matches. Germline V gives CDR1 SQVTM, CDR2 ANQGSEA. The CDR3 is made up of 17 amino acids. The CDR3, as DNA: TGCAGCGTTGCTGGGATAACTAGCGGGAGGGCCCTAGATACGCAGTATTTT. It is translated as CSVAGITSGRALDTQYF.

This chain joins TRBV5-1 and TRBJ2-1; 8 nucleotides agree with TRBD2. The germline gives CDR1 SGHRS, CDR2 YFSETQ. V gave up 0 bases and J gave up 9 bases; unmatched junction bases: 8. The CDR3 is 15 amino acids. The CDR3 loop is CASSLEAGGRGEQFF. DNA of the CDR3: TGCGCCAGCAGCTTGGAGGCGGGAGGTCGCGGTGAGCAGTTCTTC.

The chain has TRBV15 and TRBJ1-2, with D possibly TRBD1 on 6 matching bases. CDR1 and CDR2 from the germline V gene are LNHNV and YYDKDF (reference sequence). CDR3 length equals 13 residues. Trimming took off 5 bases at V and 3 bases at J, with 10 bases between the two ends. CDR3 loop: CATSWGQDYGYTF. The CDR3 region has the DNA TGTGCCACCAGCTGGGGACAAGACTATGGCTACACCTTC.

This clone showed up just a few times. The chain employs TRBV7-2 and TRBJ2-7, with 8 bases fitting TRBD2. CDR3 size: 14 residues. With 4 bases clipped from V and 5 bases from J, the junction kept 7 bases outside the gene matches. CDR1 and CDR2 from the germline V gene are SGHTA and FQGNSA. The DNA for the CDR3 is TGTGCCAGCAGCTCACCCGCGGGAGGAAACGAGCAGTACTTC. This codes for CASSSPAGGNEQYF.

The V call is TRBV6-5, the J call TRBJ2-3; weak D call: TRBD2 (6 bases). This CDR3 has 14 amino acids. With 6 bases removed from V and 5 bases from J, the gap between germline ends came to 15 bases. Germline V gene sequence: CDR1 MNHEY, CDR2 SVGAGI. CDR3 sequence (DNA): TGTGCCAGCAGCCACAGCGGGTTGGGAGATACGCAGTATTTT. It translates to CASSHSGLGDTQYF.

The V and J genes are TRBV7-2 and TRBJ2-1; TRBD1 matches at 9 bases. The CDR3 covers 14 residues. After removal of 5 bases from V and 4 bases from J, the junction contained 3 bases not matched to a gene. The germline V gene encodes CDR1 SGHTA and CDR2 FQGNSA. In nucleotides, the CDR3 is TGTGCCAGCAGCCGGGACAGGGTATACAATGAGCAGTTCTTC. It translates to CASSRDRVYNEQFF.

The chain couples TRBV6-5 to TRBJ2-7, with TRBD1 matching 7 bases. The germline V gene has CDR1 MNHEY and CDR2 SVGAGI. V gave up 6 bases and J gave up 6 bases; unmatched junction bases: 8. The CDR3 spans 13 residues. CDR3 in amino acids: CASSKLDRAEQYF. The DNA for the CDR3 is TGTGCCAGCAGCAAACTAGACAGGGCCGAGCAGTACTTC.

The chain links TRBV6-5 to TRBJ1-5; 8 bases line up with TRBD1. The CDR3 length is 14 residues. J was trimmed by 4 bases and V by 2 bases; bases with no gene match: 1. CDR1 MNHEY and CDR2 SVGAGI come from the germline V gene. The DNA of the CDR3 is TGTGCCAGCAGTTACACAGGGGGAAATCAGCCCCAGCATTTT. Amino acids: CASSYTGGNQPQHF.